A selection of T cell receptor beta chains follows, all from one sample in a study of Graves' ophthalmopathy and Graves' hyperthyroidism. TCRdb called the multiplex PCR reads again in MiXCR, with one record for every CDR3 protein. The table lists about 660,000 distinct CDR3 sequences, more than 40% of them singletons. Sequencing was carried out using peripheral blood. These TCRs come from an adult man with Graves' ophthalmopathy. Both conserved end residues are part of each CDR3. D genes are given only for firm matches. A row's size may be missing; if present it is once, few, many or a size class.

J gene: TRBJ2-7; clone size: NA; CDR3 length: 15; V gene: TRBV5-1; D gene: TRBD1; CDR3 protein: CASSGTGELTYEQYF; CDR3 DNA: TGCGCCAGCAGCGGGACAGGGGAATTAACCTACGAGCAGTACTTC
J gene: TRBJ1-5; clone size: many; CDR3 length: 13; V gene: TRBV2; D gene: TRBD1; CDR3 protein: CASSGGQNQPQHF; CDR3 DNA: TGTGCCAGCAGTGGGGGACAGAATCAGCCCCAGCATTTT
J gene: TRBJ1-3; clone size: many; CDR3 length: 15; V gene: TRBV14; D gene: TRBD1; CDR3 protein: CASTKTGGTGNTIYF; CDR3 DNA: TGTGCCAGCACCAAAACAGGGGGCACTGGAAACACCATATATTTT
J gene: TRBJ2-7; clone size: NA; CDR3 length: 15; V gene: TRBV10-3; D gene: TRBD1; CDR3 protein: CAIRGSWTGEDEQYF; CDR3 DNA: TGTGCCATCAGGGGGTCTTGGACAGGGGAGGACGAGCAGTACTTC
J gene: TRBJ2-7; clone size: NA; CDR3 length: 15; V gene: TRBV7-6; D gene: TRBD1; CDR3 protein: CASSLVRTGSYEQYF; CDR3 DNA: TGTGCCAGCAGCTTAGTTCGGACAGGGAGCTACGAGCAGTACTTC
J gene: TRBJ2-5; clone size: many; CDR3 length: 14; V gene: TRBV19; D gene: TRBD1; CDR3 protein: CASSTAQGRVAQYF; CDR3 DNA: TGTGCCAGTAGTACTGCACAGGGGCGGGTGGCCCAGTACTTC
J gene: TRBJ2-7; clone size: NA; CDR3 length: 16; V gene: TRBV25-1; D gene: TRBD1; CDR3 protein: CASSARSRTGTYEQYF; CDR3 DNA: TGTGCCAGCAGTGCTAGATCAAGGACAGGGACCTACGAGCAGTACTTC
J gene: TRBJ1-3; clone size: many; CDR3 length: 16; V gene: TRBV19; D gene: NA; CDR3 protein: CASTLGLLYSGNTIYF; CDR3 DNA: TGTGCCAGTACCTTAGGACTGCTCTACTCTGGAAACACCATATATTTT
J gene: TRBJ2-7; clone size: NA; CDR3 length: 13; V gene: TRBV7-9; D gene: TRBD1; CDR3 protein: CASRRQGSYEQCF; CDR3 DNA: TGTGCCAGCAGGCGACAGGGGTCCTACGAGCAGTGCTTC
J gene: TRBJ1-1; clone size: many; CDR3 length: 15; V gene: TRBV10-3; D gene: TRBD1; CDR3 protein: CAISDTQGVSGEAFF; CDR3 DNA: TGTGCCATCAGTGACACACAGGGGGTTTCGGGTGAAGCTTTCTTT
J gene: TRBJ1-2; clone size: many; CDR3 length: 14; V gene: TRBV7-9; D gene: NA; CDR3 protein: CASSLEFANYGYTF; CDR3 DNA: TGTGCCAGCAGCTTGGAGTTTGCAAACTATGGCTACACCTTC
J gene: TRBJ1-5; clone size: many; CDR3 length: 15; V gene: TRBV19; D gene: TRBD1; CDR3 protein: CASSIGDRGGQPQHF; CDR3 DNA: TGTGCCAGTAGTATAGGGGACAGGGGGGGACAGCCCCAGCATTTT
J gene: TRBJ1-1; clone size: many; CDR3 length: 13; V gene: TRBV15; D gene: NA; CDR3 protein: CATMQQKNTEAFF; CDR3 DNA: TGTGCCACCATGCAACAGAAGAACACTGAAGCTTTCTTT
J gene: TRBJ2-7; clone size: few; CDR3 length: 12; V gene: TRBV10-3; D gene: NA; CDR3 protein: CASSPDIYEQYF; CDR3 DNA: TGTGCCAGCAGTCCGGACATTTACGAGCAGTACTTC
J gene: TRBJ1-1; clone size: NA; CDR3 length: 15; V gene: TRBV6-5; D gene: TRBD1; CDR3 protein: CASSYWTGGLSEAFF; CDR3 DNA: TGTGCCAGCAGTTACTGGACAGGGGGGCTCAGTGAAGCTTTCTTT
J gene: TRBJ1-2; clone size: many; CDR3 length: 15; V gene: TRBV13; D gene: NA; CDR3 protein: CASSERTGRNYGYTF; CDR3 DNA: TGTGCCAGCAGCGAGAGGACGGGCAGAAACTATGGCTACACCTTC